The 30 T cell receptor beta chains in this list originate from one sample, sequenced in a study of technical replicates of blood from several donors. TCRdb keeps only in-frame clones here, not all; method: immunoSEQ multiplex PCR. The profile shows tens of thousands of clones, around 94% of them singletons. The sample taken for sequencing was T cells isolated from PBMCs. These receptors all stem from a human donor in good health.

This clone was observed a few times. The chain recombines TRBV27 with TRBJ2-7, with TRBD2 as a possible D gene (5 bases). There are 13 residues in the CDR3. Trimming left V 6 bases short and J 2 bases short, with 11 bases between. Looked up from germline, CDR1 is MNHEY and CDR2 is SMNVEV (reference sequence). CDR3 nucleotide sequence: TGTGCCAGCAGCCCGGGGTCGACCTACGAGCAGTACTTC. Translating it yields CASSPGSTYEQYF.

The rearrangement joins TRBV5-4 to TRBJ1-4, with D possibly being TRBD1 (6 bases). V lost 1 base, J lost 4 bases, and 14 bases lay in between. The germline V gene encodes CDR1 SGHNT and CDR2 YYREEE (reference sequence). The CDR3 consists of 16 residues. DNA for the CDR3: TGTGCCAGCAGCTTGTTTGGGACATTTAGTAATGAAAAACTGTTTTTT. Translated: CASSLFGTFSNEKLFF. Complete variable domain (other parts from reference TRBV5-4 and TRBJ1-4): ETGVTQSPTHLIKTRGQQVTLRCSSQSGHNTVSWYQQALGQGPQFIFQYYREEENGRGNFPPRFSGLQFPNYSSELNVNALELDDSALYLCASSLFGTFSNEKLFFGSGTQLSVL.

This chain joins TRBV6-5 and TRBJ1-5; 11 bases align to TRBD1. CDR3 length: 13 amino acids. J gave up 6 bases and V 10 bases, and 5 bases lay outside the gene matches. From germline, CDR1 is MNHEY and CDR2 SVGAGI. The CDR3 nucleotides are TGTGCCACCGGGGGGACAGGGGGTCAGCCCCAGCATTTT. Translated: CATGGTGGQPQHF.

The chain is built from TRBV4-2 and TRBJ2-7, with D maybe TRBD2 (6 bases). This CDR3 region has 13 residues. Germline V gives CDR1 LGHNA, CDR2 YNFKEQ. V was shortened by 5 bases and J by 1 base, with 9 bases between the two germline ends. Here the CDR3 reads CASSGGTSYEQYF. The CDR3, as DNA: TGTGCCAGCAGCGGGGGGACTTCCTACGAGCAGTACTTC.

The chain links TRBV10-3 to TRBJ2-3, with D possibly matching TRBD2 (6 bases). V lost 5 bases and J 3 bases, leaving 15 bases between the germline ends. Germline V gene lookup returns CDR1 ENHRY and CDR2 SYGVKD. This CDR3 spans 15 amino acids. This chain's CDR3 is CAISSSSGATDTQYF. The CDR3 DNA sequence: TGTGCCATCAGTAGCTCTTCGGGAGCAACAGATACGCAGTATTTT.

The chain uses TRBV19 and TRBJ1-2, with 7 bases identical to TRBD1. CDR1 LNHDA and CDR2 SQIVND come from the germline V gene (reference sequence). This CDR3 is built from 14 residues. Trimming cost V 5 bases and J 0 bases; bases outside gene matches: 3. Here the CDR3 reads CASSVQGSNYGYTF. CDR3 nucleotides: TGTGCCAGTAGTGTACAGGGGTCTAACTATGGCTACACCTTC.

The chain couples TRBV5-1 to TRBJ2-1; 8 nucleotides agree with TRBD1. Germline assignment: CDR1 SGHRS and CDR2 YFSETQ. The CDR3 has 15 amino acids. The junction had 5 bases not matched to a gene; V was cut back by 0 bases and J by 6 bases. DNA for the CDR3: TGCGCCAGCAGCTTGGCCAGGGGGCGCGTCAATGAGCAGTTCTTC. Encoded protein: CASSLARGRVNEQFF.

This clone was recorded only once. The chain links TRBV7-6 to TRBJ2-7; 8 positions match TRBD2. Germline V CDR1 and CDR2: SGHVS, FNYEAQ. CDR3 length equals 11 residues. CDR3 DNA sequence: TGTGCGGTGACAGTAGCGGGGGAGCAGTACTTC. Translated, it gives CAVTVAGEQYF.

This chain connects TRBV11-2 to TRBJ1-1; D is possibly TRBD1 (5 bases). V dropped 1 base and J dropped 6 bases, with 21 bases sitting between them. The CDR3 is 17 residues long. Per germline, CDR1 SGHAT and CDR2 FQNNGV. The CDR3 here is CASSLAIKAGNKAEAFF. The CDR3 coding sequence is TGTGCCAGCAGCTTAGCTATAAAGGCAGGGAATAAGGCTGAAGCTTTCTTT.

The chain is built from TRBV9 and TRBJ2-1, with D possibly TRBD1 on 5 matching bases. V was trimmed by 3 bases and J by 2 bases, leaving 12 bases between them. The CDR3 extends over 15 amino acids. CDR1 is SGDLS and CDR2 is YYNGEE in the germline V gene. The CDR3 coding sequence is TGTGCCAGCAGCGGCCGACAGAATACCTACAATGAGCAGTTCTTC. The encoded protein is CASSGRQNTYNEQFF.

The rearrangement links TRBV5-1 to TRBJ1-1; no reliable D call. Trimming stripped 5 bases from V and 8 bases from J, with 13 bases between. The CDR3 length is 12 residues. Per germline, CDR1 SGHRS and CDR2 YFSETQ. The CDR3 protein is CASRREGWEAFF. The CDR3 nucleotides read TGCGCCAGCAGGAGGGAGGGTTGGGAAGCTTTCTTT. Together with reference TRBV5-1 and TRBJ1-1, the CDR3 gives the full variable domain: KAGVTQTPRYLIKTRGQQVTLSCSPISGHRSVSWYQQTPGQGLQFLFEYFSETQRNKGNFPGRFSGRQFSNSRSEMNVSTLELGDSALYLCASRREGWEAFFGQGTRLTVV.

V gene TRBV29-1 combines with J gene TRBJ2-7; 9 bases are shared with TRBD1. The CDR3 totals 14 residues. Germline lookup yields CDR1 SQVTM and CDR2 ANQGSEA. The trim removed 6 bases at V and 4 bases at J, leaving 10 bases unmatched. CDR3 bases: TGCAGCGTGAGGGGGGGGGACAGGGCATACGAGCAGTACTTC. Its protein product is CSVRGGDRAYEQYF.

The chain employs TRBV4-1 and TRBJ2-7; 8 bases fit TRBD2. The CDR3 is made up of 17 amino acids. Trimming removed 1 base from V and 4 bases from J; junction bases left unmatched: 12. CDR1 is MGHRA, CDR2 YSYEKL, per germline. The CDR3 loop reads CASSQGLMPGLGYEQYF. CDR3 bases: TGCGCCAGCAGCCAAGGACTGATGCCGGGACTAGGGTACGAGCAGTACTTC.

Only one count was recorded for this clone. CDR3 in DNA: TGTGCCAGCAGTGCGATACAGGCTACCGGGGAGCTGTTTTTT. Its protein product is CASSAIQATGELFF. This chain links TRBV6-1 with TRBJ2-2, with a possible D match to TRBD1 (5 bases). The CDR3 totals 14 residues. Trimming removed 4 bases at V and 5 bases at J, with 11 bases between. Germline loops: CDR1 MNHNS, CDR2 SASEGT.

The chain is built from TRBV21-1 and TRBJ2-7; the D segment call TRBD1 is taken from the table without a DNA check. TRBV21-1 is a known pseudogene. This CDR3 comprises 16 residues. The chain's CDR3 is CASSMGWTGWFGEQYF. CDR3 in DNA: TGTGCCAGCAGCATGGGCTGGACAGGGTGGTTTGGCGAGCAGTACTTC.

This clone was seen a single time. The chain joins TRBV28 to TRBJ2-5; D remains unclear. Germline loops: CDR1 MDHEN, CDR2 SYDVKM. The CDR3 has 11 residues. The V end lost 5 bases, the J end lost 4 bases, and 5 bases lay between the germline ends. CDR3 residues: CASSPLETQYF. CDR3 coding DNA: TGTGCCAGCAGTCCCCTAGAGACCCAGTACTTC.

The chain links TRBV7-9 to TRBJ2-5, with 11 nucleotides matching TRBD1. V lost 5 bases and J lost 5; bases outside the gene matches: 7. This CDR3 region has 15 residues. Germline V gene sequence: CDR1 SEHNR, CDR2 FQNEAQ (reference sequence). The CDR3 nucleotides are TGTGCCAGCAGCCCCAGGGGGGACAGGGGGGAGACCCAGTACTTC. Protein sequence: CASSPRGDRGETQYF.

In DNA, the CDR3 is TGTGCCTGGAGTGTACAAAGAGGACAGGGAAGCTACGAGCAGTACTTC. It translates to CAWSVQRGQGSYEQYF. The rearrangement joins TRBV30 to TRBJ2-7, with 8 bases lining up with TRBD1. The V gene's germline CDR1 is GTSNPN and CDR2 SVGIG (reference sequence). This CDR3 contains 16 residues. With V trimmed by 0 bases and J by 3 bases, 10 bases remained unmatched.

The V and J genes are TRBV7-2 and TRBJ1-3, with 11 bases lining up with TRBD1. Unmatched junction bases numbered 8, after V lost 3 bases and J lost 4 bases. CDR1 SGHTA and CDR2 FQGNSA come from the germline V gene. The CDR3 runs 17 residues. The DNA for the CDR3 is TGTGCCAGCAGCTTTGGACAGGGGGCGACTAGGGGAAACACCATATATTTT. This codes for CASSFGQGATRGNTIYF.

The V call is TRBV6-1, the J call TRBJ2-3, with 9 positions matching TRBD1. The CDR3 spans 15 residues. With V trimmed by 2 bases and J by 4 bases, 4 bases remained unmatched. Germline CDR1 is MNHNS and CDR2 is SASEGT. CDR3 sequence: CASSEYHRGPDTQYF. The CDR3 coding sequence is TGTGCCAGCAGTGAATATCACAGGGGGCCAGATACGCAGTATTTT.

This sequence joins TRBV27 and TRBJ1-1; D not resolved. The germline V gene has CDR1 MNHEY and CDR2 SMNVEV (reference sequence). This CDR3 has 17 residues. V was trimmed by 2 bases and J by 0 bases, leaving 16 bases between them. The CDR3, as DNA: TGTGCCAGCAGTTTAGGGCCGGGGTTCGGGATGAACACTGAAGCTTTCTTT. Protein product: CASSLGPGFGMNTEAFF.

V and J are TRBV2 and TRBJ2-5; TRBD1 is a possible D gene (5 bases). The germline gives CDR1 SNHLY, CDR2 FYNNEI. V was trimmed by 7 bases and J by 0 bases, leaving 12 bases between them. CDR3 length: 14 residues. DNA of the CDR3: TGTGCCAGCACCGCCCGGACAAACCAAGAGACCCAGTACTTC. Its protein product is CASTARTNQETQYF.

CDR3 nucleotide sequence: TGTGCCAGCAGCGCGCCGGGACAGGGTAATGAAAAACTGTTTTTT. This translates into CASSAPGQGNEKLFF. V usage is TRBV9 and J usage is TRBJ1-4, with TRBD1 identical over 9 bases. The CDR3 consists of 15 residues. V lost 3 bases, J lost 4 bases, and 4 bases stayed unmatched. The germline CDR1 and CDR2 sequences are SGDLS and YYNGEE.

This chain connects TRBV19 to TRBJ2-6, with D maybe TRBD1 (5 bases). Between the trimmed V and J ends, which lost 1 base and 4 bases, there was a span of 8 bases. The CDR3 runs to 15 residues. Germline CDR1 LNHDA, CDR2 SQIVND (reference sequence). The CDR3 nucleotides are TGTGCCAGTAGTATAGTAGGGGAAGGGGCCAACGTCCTGACTTTC. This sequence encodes CASSIVGEGANVLTF.

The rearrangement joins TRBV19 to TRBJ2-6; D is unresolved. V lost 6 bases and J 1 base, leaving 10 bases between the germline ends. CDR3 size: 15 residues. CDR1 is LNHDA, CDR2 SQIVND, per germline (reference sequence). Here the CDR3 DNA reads TGTGCCAGTAGCACCCCGAGGTCTGGGGCCAACGTCCTGACTTTC. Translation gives CASSTPRSGANVLTF.

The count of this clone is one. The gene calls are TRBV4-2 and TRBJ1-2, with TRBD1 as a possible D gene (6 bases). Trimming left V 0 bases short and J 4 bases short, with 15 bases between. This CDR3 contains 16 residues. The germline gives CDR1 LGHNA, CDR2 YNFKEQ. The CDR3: CASSQDPRDIFYGYTF. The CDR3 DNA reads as TGTGCCAGCAGCCAAGATCCGAGGGACATCTTCTATGGCTACACCTTC.

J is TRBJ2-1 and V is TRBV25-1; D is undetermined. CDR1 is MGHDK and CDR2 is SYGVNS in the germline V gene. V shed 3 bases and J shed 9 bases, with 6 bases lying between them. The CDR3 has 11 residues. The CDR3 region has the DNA TGTGCCAGCAGTGAGCAAGCTGAGCAGTTCTTC. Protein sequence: CASSEQAEQFF. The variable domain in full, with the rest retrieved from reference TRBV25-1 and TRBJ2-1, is EADIYQTPRYLVIGTGKKITLECSQTMGHDKMYWYQQDPGMELHLIHYSYGVNSTEKGDLSSESTVSRIRTEHFPLTLESARPSHTSQYLCASSEQAEQFFGPGTRLTVL.

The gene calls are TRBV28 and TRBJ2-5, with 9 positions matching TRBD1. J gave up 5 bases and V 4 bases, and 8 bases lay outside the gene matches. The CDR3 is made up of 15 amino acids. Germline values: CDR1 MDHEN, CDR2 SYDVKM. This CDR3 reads CASSSTGGAGETQYF. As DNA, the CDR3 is TGTGCCAGCAGTTCCACAGGGGGCGCGGGGGAGACCCAGTACTTC. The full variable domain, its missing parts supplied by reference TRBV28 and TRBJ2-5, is DVKVTQSSRYLVKRTGEKVFLECVQDMDHENMFWYRQDPGLGLRLIYFSYDVKMKEKGDIPEGYSVSREKKERFSLILESASTNQTSMYLCASSSTGGAGETQYFGPGTRLLVL.

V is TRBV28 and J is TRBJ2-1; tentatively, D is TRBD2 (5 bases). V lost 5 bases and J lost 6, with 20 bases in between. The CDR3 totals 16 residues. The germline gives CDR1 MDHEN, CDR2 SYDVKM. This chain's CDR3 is CASSAAISSGINEQFF. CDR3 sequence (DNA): TGTGCCAGCAGTGCCGCCATATCCTCCGGGATCAATGAGCAGTTCTTC.

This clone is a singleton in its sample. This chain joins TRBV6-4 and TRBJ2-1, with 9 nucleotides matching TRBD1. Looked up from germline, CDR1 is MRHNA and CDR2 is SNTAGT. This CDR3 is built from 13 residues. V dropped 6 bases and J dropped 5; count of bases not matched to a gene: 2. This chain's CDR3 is CASSRDRDNEQFF. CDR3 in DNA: TGTGCCAGCAGCCGGGACAGGGACAATGAGCAGTTCTTC.